Included here is one T cell receptor beta chain sequence, with context. It lacks a known antigen. No base quality values were provided; no much bigger clone lies one nucleotide off. TCRbeta CDR3 regions were amplified from genomic DNA by means of the immunoSEQ Assay, a bias-controlled multiplex PCR. Regarding the original processing steps: The number of nucleated cells in each sample was estimated by amplification of reference gene primers within the assay. To quantify the absolute abundance of each unique TCRbeta CDR3 rearrangement, sequence reads were collapsed and filtered. For each sample, productive Simpson clonality was calculated as the square root of Simpson's diversity index over productive rearrangements. The clones in this table, taken by TCRdb from immuneACCESS, are in-frame only. Not every clone is retained; where verified, under half of the shortfall comes from an unresolved V gene, and the cause of the rest is unknown. V and J calls and clone size are copied from that table; D and trimming were computed from the DNA. Recorded for this sample are 150,000 to 200,000 clones; 60% to 80% of them occurred a single time. The ten largest account for 15% to 20% of the sample.

Participants in the prospective study were enrolled through a virtual design, were aged roughly 18 to 95 years, and lived in about two dozen United States geographic areas. In the prospective study, cohorts were assigned on the basis of participant-reported clinical history obtained from a screening survey and a study questionnaire. ImmuneRACE Cohort 3 recovered participants were defined by two consecutive negative NP/OP PCR tests, healthcare professional clearance, or symptom resolution. Each participant in the prospective study had whole blood, serum and a nasopharyngeal or oropharyngeal swab collected by mobile phlebotomists. Additional blood draws and questionnaires over an approximately 2-month period could optionally be provided by prospective study participants. Before DNA extraction, prospective study blood samples were shipped either frozen or at room temperature. The sample originates from a study of blood T cell repertoires in COVID-19 (TCRdb year 2020). As for the study more broadly: Samples covering the acute and convalescent phases of COVID-19 were provided by collaborators in the United States, Italy and Spain. A de-identified subject ID, COVID-19 status, age in years and sex were almost always included in the sample metadata. The repertoires were made available in a free public database intended to serve as a resource for research on the immune response to SARS-CoV-2. Where available, HLA class I and class II types were obtained from metadata supplied by the sample provider rather than from assay-based typing. Samples came from the ongoing ImmuneRACE study (first 160 participants) plus 1,254 subjects from 6 global collaborators. Subjects who had been exposed to COVID-19, were actively infected with it, or had recovered from it provided the deeply sampled blood TCRbeta repertoires that made up the dataset. The prospective study material was composed of cDNA or gDNA derived from T cells, B-cell-depleted T cells, or PBMCs. General findings and caveats noted by the study authors: Clinical and demographic metadata were provided uncurated, with the amount varying by source and participant.

CDR1 and CDR2, per the germline V gene, are LGHNA and YSLEER. Spanning cysteine to phenylalanine, the CDR3 consists of 21 amino acids. Of the read, only the CDR3 DNA is kept; its 63 bases are in frame from base 1. V is reduced by 0 bases and J by 2 bases, leaving a spacing of 28 bases between them. The sample comprised PBMCs or T cells enriched from blood (not recorded which). Recombination joined TRBV4-3 with TRBJ1-1; a weak D assignment points to TRBD1 (6 bases agree). This TCR came from a woman in her fifties or sixties who had recovered from COVID-19. The DNA sequence reads TGCGCCAGCAGCCAAGAGGCTATAATCAGGGGTATCCACAACCCCAACACTGAAGCTTTCTTT. This yields the protein CASSQEAIIRGIHNPNTEAFF.